Reported below is one T cell receptor beta chain. Antigen specificity is unknown. This record comes from a study of T cell responses to AZD1222 COVID-19 vaccine. Study results and caveats: White British ancestry dominated among donors, who included more females, and clonal diversity was possibly underestimated. In the spike-specific TCR repertoire, nearly half reportedly target unmutated variant regions. Spike was spanned by vaccine-associated CD4 TCRs, with dominance at 160-218 and 743-854. Sampling captured repertoires only after the peak T cell response.

Data came from immunoSEQ multiplex PCR; TCRdb stores just in-frame clones and leaves some out. Here the sample spans roughly 170,000 clones, just over 90% being singletons. This CDR3 has 13 amino acids. The V gene's germline CDR1 is MRHNA and CDR2 SNTAGT. The V gene lost 6 bases and the J gene lost 5 bases, with 11 bases spanning the gap. Here the sequenced sample was peripheral blood, taken on day 0 of AZD1222 vaccination. This sequence was found in an adult in good health. V usage is TRBV6-4 and J usage is TRBJ2-1, with D possibly called TRBD1 or TRBD2 (5 bases each). The CDR3 here is CASSGGGNNEQFF. DNA of the CDR3: TGTGCCAGCAGCGGTGGGGGAAACAATGAGCAGTTCTTC.